Sequencing of this TCR beta chain was carried out in a study of Graves' ophthalmopathy and Graves' hyperthyroidism. TCR beta CDR3 amplification used RNA transcripts. A first-round RT-PCR used HTBI primers, followed by a second-round multiplex PCR. TCRdb used MiXCR to reprocess the multiplex PCR reads, holding one entry per CDR3 protein. The sample records approximately 210,000 distinct CDR3 sequences, roughly 29% being singletons. Sequencing was performed on peripheral blood. This sequence was found in a man in his fifties with Graves' ophthalmopathy.

Here the CDR3 DNA reads TGCAGCGGTCTCCGGGACAGGGAAAACACTGAAGCTTTCTTT. Its translation is CSGLRDRENTEAFF. The V and J genes are TRBV29-1 and TRBJ1-1, with TRBD1 identical over 9 bases. CDR3 length: 14 amino acids. Unmatched junction bases numbered 8, after V lost 7 bases and J lost 2 bases. Germline CDR1 reads SQVTM; CDR2 reads ANQGSEA.